This TCR beta chain was recovered during a study of blood T cell repertoires in COVID-19. Across the whole study: There were acute and convalescent COVID-19 samples, and they came from the United States, Italy and Spain. T cells, B-cell-depleted T cells, or PBMCs supplied cDNA or gDNA.

Germline V CDR1 and CDR2: LNHNV, YYDKDF (reference sequence). The CDR3 has 15 residues. The V and J ends lost 0 bases and 4 bases respectively, with 10 bases between them. Authors' processing steps: Reference gene primer amplification gave estimated nucleated cell counts. The repertoire was sequenced with immunoSEQ multiplex PCR; TCRdb's copy has only in-frame clones and lacks some. The V and J calls and clone size were taken over from that table, and D and trimming were inferred from the DNA. The sample shows 250,000 or so clones, about four fifths of them seen only once. The receptor was isolated from an elderly man with acute or convalescent COVID-19. This rearrangement joins TRBV15 to TRBJ1-3; D unresolved. The specimen sequenced was peripheral blood. CDR3 protein: CATSRDQRSGNTIYF. The CDR3 DNA sequence: TGTGCCACCAGCAGAGATCAGAGGTCAGGAAACACCATATATTTT.